The 8 T cell receptor beta chains below come from one sample, sequenced in a study of tumor-infiltrating lymphocytes in primary liver carcinoma. Both blood RNA, taken from unsorted whole blood, and germline DNA were extracted. The template, 500 ng total RNA, yielded TCR beta cDNA made with a constant-region primer. Construction of TCR beta libraries relied on three successive nested multiplex PCR rounds employing slightly modified ARM-PCR. The first two PCR rounds used TRBV1-TRBV30 forward primers with a C-beta reverse primer, around 10 cycles each. One entry per CDR3 protein results from TCRdb running MiXCR on the multiplex PCR reads. The sample includes 330,000 or so distinct CDR3 sequences, 65% of them seen just once. The material sequenced was peripheral blood. The receptors stem from a middle-aged man with primary liver carcinoma and hepatitis B virus infection.

V gene TRBV6-6 combines with J gene TRBJ2-1, with a possible D match to TRBD1 (5 bases). The CDR3 consists of 13 residues. V was clipped by 7 bases and J by 7 bases, with 14 bases between them. Germline V gene lookup returns CDR1 MNHNY and CDR2 SVGAGI (reference sequence). In DNA form, the CDR3 reads TGTGCCAGCAAAGGGGCTACCCCTAATGAGCAGTTCTTC. It yields the protein CASKGATPNEQFF.

This clonotype was observed many times. The chain couples TRBV14 to TRBJ2-3, with D hard to call. Trimming removed 0 bases at V and 7 bases at J, with 11 bases between. The CDR3 is 14 residues long. Germline V gives CDR1 SGHDN, CDR2 FVKESK. CDR3 residues: CASSQDHWGNTQYF. CDR3 nucleotides: TGTGCCAGCAGCCAAGATCATTGGGGAAATACGCAGTATTTT.

To note about this clonotype: With a much larger clone just one base away, this may be a read error. The J gene is TRBJ2-5, the V gene TRBV6-2 or TRBV6-3; possible D gene TRBD2, 5 bases. This CDR3 is 14 amino acids long. Germline assignment: CDR1 MNHEY and CDR2 SVGEGT. CDR3 in DNA: TGTGCCAGCCGTTACTCCCCGGGGATTGAGACCCAGTACTTC. It encodes CASRYSPGIETQYF.

Concerning this clonotype itself: A much larger clonotype is one base distant, so this may be a read error. Since the CDR3 does not end with the conserved phenylalanine or tryptophan, this likely comes from a read error. The rearrangement links TRBV6-1 to TRBJ2-5, with 12 positions matching TRBD2. Germline V gives CDR1 MNHNS, CDR2 SASEGT. The trim removed 6 bases at V and 3 bases at J, leaving 14 bases unmatched. The CDR3 is made up of 18 amino acids. For the CDR3, the DNA is TGTGCCAGCAGCCGAAGTAGGCTAGCGGGAGGGCCAGAAGAGACCCAGTACTTA. Translated, it gives CASSRSRLAGGPEETQYL.

About this clonotype: This clone may be a read error of a much larger clone one base away. This chain links TRBV6-5 with TRBJ2-1; D is uncertain. Germline V gene data show CDR1 as MNHEY and CDR2 as SVGAGI. The CDR3 consists of 12 residues. CDR3 residues: CTSRKAYNEQFF. The CDR3 coding sequence is TGTACCAGCAGAAAGGCCTACAATGAGCAGTTCTTC.

In the case of this clonotype: This could be a read error, since a much larger clone is one nucleotide away. Since no conserved phenylalanine or tryptophan closes the CDR3, a read error is the likely cause. The rearrangement links TRBV12-3 or TRBV12-4 to TRBJ2-4, with 10 bases lining up with TRBD1. The V and J ends lost 6 bases and 2 bases, in that order; junction bases with no gene match: 7. CDR3 length: 16 residues. CDR3: CASSLGQGETKNIQYI. The CDR3 DNA is TGTGCCAGCAGCCTAGGACAGGGGGAAACCAAAAACATTCAGTACATC.

With respect to this clonotype: This may be a read error, as it is one base from a much larger clone. The chain carries TRBV6-2 or TRBV6-3 and TRBJ2-5; 8 bases align to TRBD2. This CDR3 is built from 14 residues. Germline lookup yields CDR1 MNHEY and CDR2 SVGEGT. J lost 8 bases, V lost 6 bases, and 11 bases had no gene match. The CDR3 spells CASREIGGGNTQYF. CDR3 nucleotide sequence: TGTGCCAGCAGAGAAATAGGCGGGGGGAATACCCAGTACTTC.

As regards this clonotype: Sequence at one end of the junction differs from germline and may be a read error. V and J are TRBV6-6 and TRBJ2-5; 8 bases match TRBD1. The CDR3 length is 13 residues. Germline lookup yields CDR1 MNHNY and CDR2 SVGAGI (reference sequence). CDR3 protein: CASRKQGEENQYF. CDR3 nucleotides: TGTGCCAGCAGGAAACAGGGGGAAGAGAACCAGTACTTC.